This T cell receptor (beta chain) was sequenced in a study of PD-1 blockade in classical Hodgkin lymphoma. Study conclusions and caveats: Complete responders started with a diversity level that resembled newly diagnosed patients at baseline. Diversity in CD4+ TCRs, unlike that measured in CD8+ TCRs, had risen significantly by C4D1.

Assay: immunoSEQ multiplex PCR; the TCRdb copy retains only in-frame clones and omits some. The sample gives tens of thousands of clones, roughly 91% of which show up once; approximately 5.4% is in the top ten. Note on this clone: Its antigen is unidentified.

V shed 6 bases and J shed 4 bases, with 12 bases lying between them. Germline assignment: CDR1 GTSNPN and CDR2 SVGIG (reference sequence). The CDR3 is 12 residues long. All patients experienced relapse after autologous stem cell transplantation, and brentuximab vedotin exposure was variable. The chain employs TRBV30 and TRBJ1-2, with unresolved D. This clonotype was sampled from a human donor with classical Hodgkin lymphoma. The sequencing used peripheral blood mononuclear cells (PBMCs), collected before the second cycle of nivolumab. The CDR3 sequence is CACQQKTYGYTF. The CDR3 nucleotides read TGTGCCTGTCAGCAGAAAACCTATGGCTACACCTTC.